This T cell receptor (beta chain) is drawn from a study of T cells in localized non-small cell lung cancer (dated by TCRdb to about 2020). Background for the entire study: The study analyzed T cell repertoires of under 250 early-stage NSCLC patients, comparing tumors and uninvolved tumor-adjacent lungs. The mean age of the NSCLC patients was less than 70 years, with 130 or so men and 110 or so women. All 220 or so NSCLC patients in the cohort were treatment-naive and had localized lung tumors that were resected.

TCR beta CDR3 regions were sequenced from DNA using the immunoSEQ Assay. On the authors' methods: To compute T cell density, TCR beta template counts were normalized to usable DNA, which was estimated by amplifying housekeeping genes. Using the preseqR package, richness was estimated by extrapolating to 120,000 templates for tissue samples and 400,000 templates for PBMC samples. Clonality was taken to be one minus Pielou's evenness. Differential abundance testing on productive amino-acid clonotypes, with a minimum total count of 5 and an alpha of 0.1, was used to identify tissue-enriched TCRs. The Jaccard Index and the Morisita Overlap Index were used to quantify repertoire overlap between compartments. TCR beta CDR3s were clustered by GLIPH together with public tetramer-defined viral CDR3s, and at least three viral sequences plus V-gene enrichment were required for viral motifs. TCRdb carries this immuneACCESS record with in-frame sequences only. Its versions omit some clonotypes, under half of them owing to an unresolved V gene in the studies checked, with the rest unexplained. V and J calls and clone size follow that table, whereas D and trimming were derived from the DNA. The sample table records about 28,000 clones; less than 95% of these occur just once. In total, the top ten clones hold roughly 0.99% of the sample.

As to this clone: Its antigen specificity is not known. Base qualities are not at hand, and no much larger clone is one base apart.

Including cysteine and phenylalanine, the CDR3 has 13 amino acids. The CDR3 DNA has 39 bases and is translated from base 1. CDR1 SNHLY and CDR2 FYNNEI were looked up in the germline V gene. V lost 7 bases and J lost 2 bases, and the count of bases not matched to a germline gene is 3. At diagnosis, peripheral blood, uninvolved tumor-adjacent lung and tumor were collected and stored as a combination of fresh-frozen and FFPE material. Blood samples were analyzed as peripheral blood mononuclear cells for TCR repertoire profiling. Paper-wide results and their limitations: Longer overall survival was associated with higher T cell density in blood, whereas shorter survival was associated with higher clonality in adjacent lung. Uninvolved tumor-adjacent lung showed the highest T cell clonality, higher than tumor, which suggests more focused antigenic responses in the uninvolved tumor-adjacent lung. Since the design was exploratory, TCR variables were selected using unadjusted p-values with no false-discovery rate correction. Because multi-region sequencing of the tumors was not done, intratumor heterogeneity could not be ruled out. A median of roughly 56 of the top 100 tumor clones were detected in paired uninvolved adjacent lung, and 28 of these tumor clones were also found among the top 100 clones of the paired uninvolved adjacent lung.

This TCR was sampled from a woman between 35 and 75 years old with stage I lung adenocarcinoma. Sequenced here: peripheral blood, sampled before any cancer treatment. This receptor chain uses TRBV2 and TRBJ2-5; TRBD1 agrees with 8 junctional bases. The bases read TGTGCCAGCAAGGGGACAGGACAAGAGACCCAGTACTTC. It is translated as CASKGTGQETQYF.